The 24 T cell receptor beta chains in this list originate from one sample, sequenced in a study of T-cell memory formation after mild COVID-19. A single record per CDR3 protein comes from TCRdb applying MiXCR to the 5' RACE reads. Of around 300,000 distinct CDR3 sequences detected, roughly an eighth appear once; the ten largest clones hold 22%. Sequenced material: PBMCs or a T cell subset sorted from them (not recorded which). These receptors were collected from a young man who had mild COVID-19 (a few samples of this study predate the infection). Cell type and time point are not known.

This clonotype was detected a few times. The chain couples TRBV7-9 to TRBJ1-2; D is possibly TRBD1 (6 bases). With 0 bases removed from V and 6 bases from J, the gap between germline ends came to 8 bases. Germline CDR1 and CDR2: SEHNR and FQNEAQ (reference sequence). The CDR3 totals 13 residues. In DNA, the CDR3 is TGTGCCAGCAGCTTAGCCAGGGACAATGGCTACACCTTC. It codes for CASSLARDNGYTF.

Only a few counts were recorded for this clonotype. V is TRBV4-3 and J is TRBJ2-3; possible D gene TRBD2, 7 bases. V dropped 3 bases and J dropped 2 bases, with 15 bases sitting between them. The CDR3 has 16 amino acids. Germline-derived CDR1 and CDR2 are LGHNA and YSLEER. The DNA of the CDR3 is TGCGCCAGCAGCCAGGGGGGGCTGACTTACACAGATACGCAGTATTTT. It specifies CASSQGGLTYTDTQYF.

The chain is built from TRBV28 and TRBJ1-3; TRBD1 matches at 7 bases. CDR1 MDHEN and CDR2 SYDVKM come from the germline V gene. J gave up 1 base and V 5 bases, and 11 bases lay outside the gene matches. This CDR3 is 17 amino acids long. For the CDR3, the DNA is TGTGCCAGCAGTCCACCCAACAGGGGTTTTTCTGGAAACACCATATATTTT. Encoded protein: CASSPPNRGFSGNTIYF.

This clonotype was recorded at least ten times. The chain carries TRBV7-9 and TRBJ2-7; D call uncertain. CDR1 is SEHNR, CDR2 FQNEAQ, per germline (reference sequence). V gave up 3 bases and J gave up 7 bases, with 19 bases separating them. The CDR3 length is 15 residues. CDR3 sequence (DNA): TGTGCCAGCAGCTTTTCTCTTGCGGCCCCCCTTGAGCAGTACTTC. Translating it yields CASSFSLAAPLEQYF.

A few counts support this clonotype. The rearrangement links TRBV29-1 to TRBJ2-5; no clear D. This CDR3 is 15 amino acids long. Germline CDR1 reads SQVTM; CDR2 reads ANQGSEA. V gave up 2 bases and J gave up 3 bases, with 16 bases separating them. CDR3 bases: TGCAGCGTTGAAATGGTCCATGAGCGTAAAGAGACCCAGTACTTC. Translating it yields CSVEMVHERKETQYF.

This chain links TRBV6-1 with TRBJ2-4; 10 nucleotides line up with TRBD1. The V gene end was trimmed by 6 bases and the J gene end by 7 bases; junction bases not matched to a gene: 6. This CDR3 is 14 amino acids long. The V gene's germline CDR1 is MNHNS and CDR2 SASEGT. The CDR3 reads CASSDRGRMNIQYF. The CDR3, as DNA: TGTGCCAGCAGCGACAGGGGGCGGATGAACATTCAGTACTTC.

V is TRBV5-1 and J is TRBJ2-3; D may be TRBD1 (5 bases). V shed 4 bases and J shed 5 bases, with 14 bases lying between them. Germline lookup yields CDR1 SGHRS and CDR2 YFSETQ. This CDR3 is 14 amino acids long. CDR3 DNA sequence: TGCGCCAGCAGCGCCGACAGCGCCGGAGATACGCAGTATTTT. This encodes CASSADSAGDTQYF. Full variable domain (rest looked up from reference TRBV5-1 and TRBJ2-3): KAGVTQTPRYLIKTRGQQVTLSCSPISGHRSVSWYQQTPGQGLQFLFEYFSETQRNKGNFPGRFSGRQFSNSRSEMNVSTLELGDSALYLCASSADSAGDTQYFGPGTRLTVL.

This clonotype was seen a handful of times. The V and J genes are TRBV7-9 and TRBJ2-1; a possible D gene is TRBD2 (7 bases). V was shortened by 4 bases and J by 10 bases, with 20 bases between the two germline ends. The germline gives CDR1 SEHNR, CDR2 FQNEAQ (reference sequence). This CDR3 is 15 amino acids long. The CDR3 is CASSWAWRGLHEQFF. Here the CDR3 DNA reads TGTGCCAGCAGCTGGGCCTGGCGGGGGCTCCACGAGCAGTTCTTC.

This rearrangement joins TRBV24-1 to TRBJ2-3, with 8 positions matching TRBD2. This CDR3 has 14 residues. The germline gives CDR1 KGHDR, CDR2 SFDVKD. V lost 2 bases to trimming and J lost 8 bases; unmatched junction nucleotides: 5. Here the CDR3 reads CATSDSGGAGTQYF. The CDR3 nucleotides read TGTGCCACCAGTGATTCCGGGGGGGCCGGTACGCAGTATTTT.

This clonotype was seen a handful of times. This sequence joins TRBV18 and TRBJ1-1, with a tentative D call TRBD1 (5 bases). The V end was cut by 3 bases, the J end by 0 bases, with 14 bases between. This CDR3 is 16 amino acids long. The V gene's germline CDR1 is KGHSH and CDR2 LQKENI. CDR3 coding DNA: TGTGCCAGCTCACCTCTACGGGGGAACATGAACACTGAAGCTTTCTTT. This sequence encodes CASSPLRGNMNTEAFF. The full variable domain, with the rest looked up from reference TRBV18 and TRBJ1-1, is NAGVMQNPRHLVRRRGQEARLRCSPMKGHSHVYWYRQLPEEGLKFMVYLQKENIIDESGMPKERFSAEFPKEGPSILRIQQVVRGDSAAYFCASSPLRGNMNTEAFFGQGTRLTVV.

The chain couples TRBV27 to TRBJ1-5; D not certain. Germline CDR1 and CDR2: MNHEY and SMNVEV (reference sequence). This CDR3 comprises 14 residues. The V gene lost 4 bases and the J gene lost 7 bases, with 14 bases spanning the gap. CDR3 amino acids: CASSSLGKAQPQHF. The DNA for the CDR3 is TGTGCCAGCAGTTCCCTTGGGAAGGCCCAGCCCCAGCATTTT.

This clonotype was counted ten times or more. This sequence joins TRBV5-1 and TRBJ2-7, with TRBD2 matching 11 bases. V gave up 4 bases and J gave up 3 bases; unmatched junction bases: 3. This CDR3 comprises 14 residues. CDR1 and CDR2 from the germline V gene are SGHRS and YFSETQ. Here the CDR3 reads CASSPLAGGYEQYV. In nucleotides, the CDR3 is TGCGCCAGCAGCCCGCTAGCGGGGGGCTACGAGCAGTACGTC.

This clonotype has at least ten counts. The gene calls are TRBV2 and TRBJ2-7, with 11 bases fitting TRBD2. The CDR3 covers 17 residues. Losses at the gene ends were 6 bases for V and 1 base for J; bases not matched to a gene: 11. Germline V lookup: CDR1 SNHLY, CDR2 FYNNEI. The CDR3 nucleotides read TGTGCCAGCAGAGTTGAAGTAGCGGGGGGGAGTTCCTACGAGCAGTACGTC. Its translation is CASRVEVAGGSSYEQYV.

This clonotype was seen only a few times. The V call is TRBV20-1, the J call TRBJ1-5; 10 bases align to TRBD1. The V gene's germline CDR1 is DFQATT and CDR2 SNEGSKA (reference sequence). The CDR3 loop spans 15 amino acids. Trimming cost V 6 bases and J 5 bases; bases outside gene matches: 10. CDR3 nucleotide sequence: TGCAGTGCATCGCGGGGACAGGGGTTTTATCAGCCCCAGCATTTT. Amino acids: CSASRGQGFYQPQHF.

Note on this clonotype: Relative to the germline gene, one junction end is altered; a read error may explain this. The chain uses TRBV4-1 and TRBJ1-3; D gene uncertain. From germline, CDR1 is MGHRA and CDR2 YSYEKL. There are 13 residues in the CDR3. The CDR3 loop is CASSQAGRRLGAF. The CDR3 bases are TGCGCCAGCAGCCAAGCGGGTAGGCGCTTGGGAGCGTTT.

This chain uses TRBV5-5 with TRBJ1-5; TRBD1 might be the D (5 bases). The CDR3 loop spans 14 amino acids. From germline, CDR1 is SGHKS and CDR2 YYEKEE (reference sequence). Trimming removed 4 bases at V and 9 bases at J, with 17 bases between. The CDR3 reads CASSLGTANTPQHF. In DNA form, the CDR3 reads TGTGCCAGCAGCCTAGGGACCGCTAATACGCCCCAGCATTTT.

There are a few counts of this clonotype. V is TRBV5-1 and J is TRBJ1-2; no definite D call. The ends were cut back, 4 bases at V and 8 bases at J, with 15 bases in the middle. CDR1 and CDR2 from the germline V gene are SGHRS and YFSETQ. The CDR3 covers 13 residues. For the CDR3, the DNA is TGCGCCAGCAGCGTCGTTGGGATCCACGGCTACACCTTC. Protein sequence: CASSVVGIHGYTF.

The chain links TRBV5-5 to TRBJ2-7; D might be TRBD1 (6 bases). The V end was cut by 4 bases, the J end by 1 base, with 15 bases between. Per germline, CDR1 SGHKS and CDR2 YYEKEE (reference sequence). CDR3 size: 15 residues. CDR3 amino acids: CASSVTGGRSYEQYF. CDR3 nucleotide sequence: TGTGCCAGCAGCGTGACAGGTGGGAGATCCTACGAGCAGTACTTC. Supplemented by reference TRBV5-5 and TRBJ2-7, the full variable domain reads DAGVTQSPTHLIKTRGQQVTLRCSPISGHKSVSWYQQVLGQGPQFIFQYYEKEERGRGNFPDRFSARQFPNYSSELNVNALLLGDSALYLCASSVTGGRSYEQYFGPGTRLTVT.

The chain recombines TRBV7-6 with TRBJ2-2; D may be TRBD1 or TRBD2 (5 bases each). This CDR3 has 17 amino acids. The ends were cut back, 1 base at V and 3 bases at J, with 15 bases in the middle. From germline, CDR1 is SGHVS and CDR2 FNYEAQ. The CDR3 sequence: CASSLEVPGTHTGELFF. As DNA, the CDR3 is TGTGCCAGCAGCTTAGAGGTGCCGGGGACCCACACCGGGGAGCTGTTTTTT.

V usage is TRBV10-2 and J usage is TRBJ2-1; tentative D call: TRBD1 (5 bases). Trimming removed 6 bases from V and 0 bases from J, with 9 bases in between. CDR3 length equals 14 residues. Germline V gene sequence: CDR1 WSHSY, CDR2 SAAADI. CDR3: CASSFGASYNEQFF. In DNA, the CDR3 is TGCGCCAGCAGCTTTGGGGCCTCCTACAATGAGCAGTTCTTC.

This chain joins TRBV6-5 and TRBJ2-7; D possibly corresponds to TRBD1 (7 bases). CDR1 is MNHEY and CDR2 is SVGAGI in the germline V gene. V lost 5 bases and J lost 2, with 16 bases in between. The CDR3 totals 15 residues. CDR3 sequence: CASSIGGGKTYEQYF. CDR3 bases: TGTGCCAGCAGTATAGGAGGGGGCAAAACCTACGAGCAGTACTTC.

The CDR3 nucleotides are TGTGCCAGCGGAGGGAGAGGGCGGCAGCCCCAGCATTTT. It translates to CASGGRGRQPQHF. The rearrangement links TRBV6-5 to TRBJ1-5; no clear D gene. From germline, CDR1 is MNHEY and CDR2 SVGAGI. The CDR3 loop spans 13 amino acids. The V and J ends lost 8 bases and 7 bases respectively, with 15 bases between them.

The chain couples TRBV6-2 or TRBV6-3 to TRBJ1-1; D unresolved. Germline CDR1 and CDR2: MNHEY and SVGEGT. The CDR3 length is 13 residues. Trimming cost V 4 bases and J 2 bases, with 8 bases left between them. CDR3 DNA sequence: TGTGCCAGCAGTTCCCCGCGTAACACTGAAGCTTTCTTT. Translated: CASSSPRNTEAFF.

The rearrangement links TRBV27 to TRBJ2-6; D is possibly TRBD1 (6 bases). V dropped 6 bases and J dropped 1 base, with 10 bases sitting between them. CDR3 length: 15 residues. CDR1 and CDR2 (germline): MNHEY, SMNVEV (reference sequence). CDR3 sequence reads: CASRARGSGANVLTF. The DNA for the CDR3 is TGTGCCAGCAGAGCGAGGGGGTCTGGGGCCAACGTCCTGACTTTC. Together with reference TRBV27 and TRBJ2-6, the CDR3 gives the full variable domain: EAQVTQNPRYLITVTGKKLTVTCSQNMNHEYMSWYRQDPGLGLRQIYYSMNVEVTDKGDVPEGYKVSRKEKRNFPLILESPSPNQTSLYFCASRARGSGANVLTFGAGSRLTVL.